This entry concerns a single T cell receptor (beta chain). Its antigen is currently unknown. After removal of 1 base from V and 4 bases from J, the junction contained 12 bases not matched to a gene. From germline, CDR1 is SGHVS and CDR2 FNYEAQ. The CDR3 sequence is 19 residues long. One entry per CDR3 protein, called by TCRdb with MiXCR from the reads. The table records tens of thousands of distinct CDR3 sequences, 28% of them present only once. The data were taken from a study of T cell repertoires in cytomegalovirus infection. Across the study: Public signatures in TCR beta pointed to CMV infection and matching HLA type.

The study's findings and limits: There were HLA-C-restricted CMV-specific TCR beta clonotypes dominating the ex vivo response.

This clonotype originated in a human donor in good health (CMV status not recorded). Some clones in this sample may be carry-over from other donors' samples. V gene TRBV7-6 combines with J gene TRBJ2-2; 10 bases fit TRBD2. The sample consisted of CD8+ T cells from cultured PBMCs, taken from culture after CMV antigen stimulation. This CDR3 reads CASSLGASGRIGPTGELFF. CDR3 coding DNA: TGTGCCAGCAGCTTAGGGGCTAGCGGGAGAATCGGCCCCACCGGGGAGCTGTTTTTT.